The TCR beta chain under discussion was sequenced for a study of OX40 agonist ivuxolimab in advanced cancers. Overall study: Enrollees could have had prior anti-PD-1, anti-PD-L1 or anti-CTLA-4 therapy, which under 50% had received. Partial response was recorded in three patients: one hepatocellular carcinoma and two cutaneous melanoma cases.

General study findings and limits: Both CD4+ and CD8+ T cell populations in blood had undergone clonal expansion by week 6 at 0.1 to 3.0 mg/kg. Expanded clones were, on average, more numerous in CD8+ T cells than in CD4+.

Trimming removed 0 bases from V and 1 base from J, with 8 bases in between. The CDR3 contains 15 residues. CDR1 is SGHRS, CDR2 YFSETQ, per germline. Method: immunoSEQ multiplex PCR; TCRdb's copy keeps in-frame clones and lacks some. The sample carries more than 55,000 clones, 80% to 90% recorded once. A word on this clone: Its antigen is not identified.

The input for sequencing was CD4+ or CD8+ T cells sorted from blood, taken in a trial of the OX40 agonist ivuxolimab. This receptor was obtained from an adult with an advanced solid tumor such as melanoma, head and neck, liver or kidney cancer. This chain joins TRBV5-1 and TRBJ1-3, with D unclear. The CDR3 protein is CASSLALGSGNTIYF. The CDR3 region has the DNA TGCGCCAGCAGCTTGGCTCTGGGGTCTGGAAACACCATATATTTT.